This T cell receptor (beta chain) emerged from a study of cytomegalovirus exposure and HLA in healthy donors. Whole-study results and caveats: For most TCR beta V segments, an earlier analysis put the productive rate at about 87% or about 30% of the time. A cluster of highly shared sequence variants was likely a sequencing artifact. The Asian-associated ancestry cluster reportedly had fewer N-insertions than the roughly 670-donor mean in a later analysis. The classifier, whose performance was assessed in both the original and validation cohorts, reportedly diagnosed cytomegalovirus status with high specificity and sensitivity.

Primers: 60 Vbeta forward and 13 Jbeta reverse. This table comes from immunoSEQ multiplex PCR, and its TCRdb copy is limited to in-frame clones, with some not included. The table has under 200,000 clones, approximately 88% seen once. In the case of this clone: Antigen specificity is unknown.

The V segment lost 0 bases and the J segment 4 bases; nucleotides outside the gene matches: 4. CDR1 and CDR2 from the germline V gene are SGDLS and YYNGEE. This CDR3 spans 15 amino acids. The chain employs TRBV9 and TRBJ1-1, with 9 bases lining up with TRBD1. This TCR came from a young woman in good health and CMV-seronegative. Sequencing input: PBMCs. The CDR3 loop is CASSVGDRVGTEAFF. The CDR3 DNA sequence: TGTGCCAGCAGCGTAGGGGACAGGGTGGGCACTGAAGCTTTCTTT. Supplemented by reference TRBV9 and TRBJ1-1, the full variable domain reads DSGVTQTPKHLITATGQRVTLRCSPRSGDLSVYWYQQSLDQGLQFLIQYYNGEERAKGNILERFSAQQFPDLHSELNLSSLELGDSALYFCASSVGDRVGTEAFFGQGTRLTVV.